The clone carrying this TCR beta chain has only a few counts. Its antigen is currently unknown. V lost 6 bases, J lost 7 bases, and 19 bases lay in between. This CDR3 has 14 amino acids. The data are from a study of T-cell reconstitution after alpha-beta-depleted transplantation in children. Study-wide points: When one year had passed after transplant, most T-cell counts and diversity came from newly produced T cells.

Construction of the TCRbeta library involved unique molecular identifiers. TCRdb re-called the PCR reads with MiXCR, one entry per CDR3 protein. This sample has about 830,000 distinct CDR3 sequences, with approximately 15% found just once. This material consisted of PBMCs, mostly from graft donor cells, taken 360 days after TCRalphabeta/CD19-depleted stem cell transplant. The rearrangement uses TRBV12-3 or TRBV12-4 and TRBJ2-7, with a weak D call TRBD2 (7 bases). The receptor was derived from a male patient between 5 and 17 years old who had a stem cell transplant for acute lymphoblastic leukemia, so the T cells may come from the graft donor. This chain's CDR3 is CASRPFSGGGEQYF. The CDR3, as DNA: TGTGCCAGCAGGCCCTTCTCGGGGGGCGGAGAGCAGTACTTC.